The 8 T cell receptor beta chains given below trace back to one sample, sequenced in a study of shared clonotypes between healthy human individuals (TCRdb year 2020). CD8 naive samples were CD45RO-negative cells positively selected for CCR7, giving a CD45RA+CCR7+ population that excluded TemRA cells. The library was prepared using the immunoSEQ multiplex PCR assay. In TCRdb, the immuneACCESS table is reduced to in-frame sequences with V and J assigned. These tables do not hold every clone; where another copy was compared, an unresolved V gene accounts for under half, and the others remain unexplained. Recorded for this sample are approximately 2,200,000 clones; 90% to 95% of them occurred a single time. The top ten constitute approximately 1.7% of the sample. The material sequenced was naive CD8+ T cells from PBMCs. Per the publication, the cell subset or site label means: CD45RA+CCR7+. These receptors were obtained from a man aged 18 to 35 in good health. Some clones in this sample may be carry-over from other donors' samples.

Here the CDR3 DNA reads TGTGCCAGCAGCTTAATGAGGGTAAGGCGGGCGAACACTGAAGCTTTCTTT. It translates to CASSLMRVRRANTEAFF. The rearrangement uses TRBV7-3 and TRBJ1-1; D is unclear. Trimming stripped 1 base from V and 1 base from J, with 16 bases between. The CDR3 spans 17 residues. Per germline, CDR1 SGHTA and CDR2 FQGTGA.

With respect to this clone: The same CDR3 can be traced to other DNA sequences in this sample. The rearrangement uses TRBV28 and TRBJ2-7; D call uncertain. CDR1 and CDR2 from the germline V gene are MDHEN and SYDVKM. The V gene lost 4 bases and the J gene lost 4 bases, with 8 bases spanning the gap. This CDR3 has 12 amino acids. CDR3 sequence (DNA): TGTGCCAGCAGTTCCTCCCCATACGAGCAGTACTTC. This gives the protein CASSSSPYEQYF.

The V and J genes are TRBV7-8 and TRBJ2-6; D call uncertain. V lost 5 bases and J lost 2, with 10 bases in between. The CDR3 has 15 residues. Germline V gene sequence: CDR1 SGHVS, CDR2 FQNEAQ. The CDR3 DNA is TGTGCCAGCAGCCCTGAACGGGCTGGGGCCAACGTCCTGACTTTC. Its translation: CASSPERAGANVLTF.

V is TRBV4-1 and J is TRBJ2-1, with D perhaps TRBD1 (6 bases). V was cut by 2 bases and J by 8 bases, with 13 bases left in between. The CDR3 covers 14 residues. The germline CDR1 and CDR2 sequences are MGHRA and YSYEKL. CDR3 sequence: CASSQPRRQDEQFF. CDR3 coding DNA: TGCGCCAGCAGCCAACCCCGTAGACAGGATGAGCAGTTCTTC.

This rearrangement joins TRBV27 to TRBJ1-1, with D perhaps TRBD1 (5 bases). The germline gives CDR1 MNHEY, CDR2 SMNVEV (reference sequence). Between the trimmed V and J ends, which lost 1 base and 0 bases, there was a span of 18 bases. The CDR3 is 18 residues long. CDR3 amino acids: CASSLLPLGGGMNTEAFF. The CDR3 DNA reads TGTGCCAGCAGTTTATTACCTTTGGGGGGGGGTATGAACACTGAAGCTTTCTTT.

The CDR3 here is CAWSSTGGDQETQYF. CDR3 nucleotides: TGTGCCTGGAGTTCAACAGGGGGGGACCAAGAGACCCAGTACTTC. The chain combines TRBV30 with TRBJ2-5; tentative D call: TRBD1 (8 bases). This CDR3 is 15 amino acids long. Germline V gene sequence: CDR1 GTSNPN, CDR2 SVGIG (reference sequence). Deletions cut 2 bases from V and 0 bases from J, with 13 bases between.

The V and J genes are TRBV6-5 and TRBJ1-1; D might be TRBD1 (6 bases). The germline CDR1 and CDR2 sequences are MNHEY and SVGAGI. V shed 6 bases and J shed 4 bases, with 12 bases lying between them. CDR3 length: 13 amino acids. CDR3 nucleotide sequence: TGTGCCAGCAGACAAAGAGGGGGCACTGAAGCTTTCTTT. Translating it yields CASRQRGGTEAFF.

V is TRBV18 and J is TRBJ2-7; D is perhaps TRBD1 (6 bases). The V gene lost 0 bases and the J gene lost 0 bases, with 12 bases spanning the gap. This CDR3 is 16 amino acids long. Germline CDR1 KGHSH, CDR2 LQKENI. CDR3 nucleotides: TGTGCCAGCTCACCACCCGACAGGACGAGCTCCTACGAGCAGTACTTC. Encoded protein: CASSPPDRTSSYEQYF.